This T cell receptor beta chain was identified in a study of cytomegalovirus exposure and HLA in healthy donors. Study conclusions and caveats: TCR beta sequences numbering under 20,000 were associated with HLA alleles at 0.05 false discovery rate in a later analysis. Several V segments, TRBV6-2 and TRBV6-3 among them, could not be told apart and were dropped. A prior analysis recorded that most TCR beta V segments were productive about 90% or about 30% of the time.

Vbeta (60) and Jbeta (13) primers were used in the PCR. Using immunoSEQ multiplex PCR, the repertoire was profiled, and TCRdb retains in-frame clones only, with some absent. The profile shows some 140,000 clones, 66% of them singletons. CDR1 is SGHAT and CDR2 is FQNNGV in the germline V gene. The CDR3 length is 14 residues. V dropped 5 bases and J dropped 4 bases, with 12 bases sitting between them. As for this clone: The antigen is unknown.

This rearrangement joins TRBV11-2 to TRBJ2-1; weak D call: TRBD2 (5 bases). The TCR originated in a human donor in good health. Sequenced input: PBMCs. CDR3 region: CASSLAPRYNEQFF. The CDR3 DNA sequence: TGTGCCAGCAGCCTAGCCCCCCGTTACAATGAGCAGTTCTTC. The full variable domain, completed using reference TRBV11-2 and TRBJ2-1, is EAGVAQSPRYKIIEKRQSVAFWCNPISGHATLYWYQQILGQGPKLLIQFQNNGVVDDSQLPKDRFSAERLKGVDSTLKIQPAKLEDSAVYLCASSLAPRYNEQFFGPGTRLTVL.